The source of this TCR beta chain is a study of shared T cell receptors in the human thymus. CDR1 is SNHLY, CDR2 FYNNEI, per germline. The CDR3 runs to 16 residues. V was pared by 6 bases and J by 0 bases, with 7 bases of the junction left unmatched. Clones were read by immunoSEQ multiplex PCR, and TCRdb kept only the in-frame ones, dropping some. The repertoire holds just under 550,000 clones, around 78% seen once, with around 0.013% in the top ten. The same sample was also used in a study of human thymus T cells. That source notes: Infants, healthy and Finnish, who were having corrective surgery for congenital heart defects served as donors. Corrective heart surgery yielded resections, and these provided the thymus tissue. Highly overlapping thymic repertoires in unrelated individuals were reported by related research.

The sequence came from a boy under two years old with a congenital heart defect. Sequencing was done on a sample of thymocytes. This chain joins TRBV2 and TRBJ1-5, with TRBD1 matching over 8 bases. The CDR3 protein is CASSGTGRNSNQPQHF. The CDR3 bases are TGTGCCAGCAGCGGGACAGGCCGGAATAGCAATCAGCCCCAGCATTTT.